This T cell receptor (beta chain) emerged from a study of T-cell reconstitution after alpha-beta-depleted transplantation in children. Study observations and caveats: Reportedly, roughly two months post-transplant, alpha-beta T cells arose from several hundred expanded graft clones.

V gave up 2 bases and J gave up 4 bases, with 9 bases separating them. CDR1 and CDR2 from the germline V gene are DFQATT and SNEGSKA (reference sequence). The CDR3 is 13 residues long. Researchers prepared the TCRbeta library using unique molecular identifiers, the study reports. Via MiXCR, TCRdb re-called the PCR reads, giving one row per CDR3 protein. The repertoire has over 400,000 distinct CDR3 sequences, around two fifths of them found once; the top ten carry 27%. Points on this clonotype: Its antigen is undetermined.

This receptor was obtained from a girl aged 2 to 10 with aplastic anemia, due to receive a stem cell transplant. This specimen consisted of PBMCs, obtained before TCRalphabeta/CD19-depleted stem cell transplant. The V call is TRBV20-1, the J call TRBJ1-5; possibly TRBD1 for D (5 bases). DNA of the CDR3: TGCAGTGCTAGAATAGGGGTAAATCAGCCCCAGCATTTT. It is translated as CSARIGVNQPQHF.